The entry below gives a single T cell receptor (beta chain) sequence along with its context. This specimen comes from a study of blood T cells in healthy people across ages. A second PCR, run for about 7 to 11 cycles, used a sample-barcoded 5' primer plus a J-beta primer mix. TCRdb itself ran the 5' RACE reads through MiXCR, one entry per CDR3 protein. The sample consists of hundreds of thousands of distinct CDR3 sequences, approximately 53% of them appearing once. The sequence was obtained from a man at least 80 years old in good health. The material sequenced was blood.

CDR3: CASSHQYEQYF. CDR3 sequence (DNA): TGTGCCAGCAGCCATCAGTACGAGCAGTACTTC. The V gene is TRBV3-1, the J gene TRBJ2-7; no reliable D call. The CDR3 is 11 residues long. V was trimmed by 3 bases and J by 4 bases, leaving 4 bases between them. CDR1 and CDR2 from the germline V gene are LGHDT and YNNKEL (reference sequence).